The source of this T cell receptor beta chain is a study of patients and donors after allogeneic stem cell transplantation. The CDR3 has 14 residues. Trimming cost V 2 bases and J 13 bases, with 15 bases left between them. Per the germline V gene, CDR1 is LNHNV and CDR2 is YYDKDF (reference sequence). TCRdb redid the calling of the RT-PCR reads with MiXCR, one entry per CDR3 protein. The sample has 390,000 or so distinct CDR3 sequences; roughly 16% are singletons. The TCR originated in a human donor who was either an allogeneic HSCT recipient or a stem cell or donor lymphocyte infusion donor (not recorded which). It is not recorded whose cells these are; they may come from a transplant donor. Sequencing was performed on blood, either unsorted or a sorted T cell fraction (not recorded which). The chain couples TRBV15 to TRBJ1-6; D may be TRBD1 (6 bases). The chain's CDR3 is CATSRLQQGDPLHF. Written as DNA, the CDR3 is TGTGCCACCAGCAGACTACAACAGGGAGACCCCCTCCACTTT.